The next 18 T cell receptor beta chains were all read from a single sample in a study of blood T cell repertoires in COVID-19 (TCRdb year 2020). Library preparation used the immunoSEQ multiplex PCR assay. The source is immuneACCESS, and TCRdb retained only in-frame sequences with V and J called. Part of the clones is not carried over; for the studies checked, unresolved V genes explain less than half of this, and the remainder is unexplained. The sample includes about 140,000 clones, with 77% observed a single time. The leading ten clones occupy around 9.5% of the sample. Sequenced input: peripheral blood. These receptors were taken from a woman in her forties or fifties with active or convalescent COVID-19.

Only one count was recorded for this clone. V gene TRBV21-1 combines with J gene TRBJ1-5. TRBV21-1 is a pseudogene locus. The CDR3 runs 15 residues. The CDR3 nucleotides read TGTGCCAGCAGCACCCGGGTTACTAGCAATCAGCCCCAGCATTTT. Its protein product is CASSTRVTSNQPQHF.

The CDR3 spells CASTPDRVKNEKLFF. The CDR3 DNA is TGTGCCAGCACCCCGGACAGGGTAAAGAATGAAAAACTGTTTTTT. V and J are TRBV7-8 and TRBJ1-4; 8 bases align to TRBD1. Germline V gene sequence: CDR1 SGHVS, CDR2 FQNEAQ. The V gene end was trimmed by 7 bases and the J gene end by 5 bases; junction bases not matched to a gene: 9. The CDR3 is made up of 15 amino acids.

V gene TRBV12-5 combines with J gene TRBJ1-2, with D possibly matching TRBD1 (5 bases). The CDR3 length is 16 residues. The germline V and J ends were trimmed by 1 base and 7 bases, with 19 bases remaining between them. From germline, CDR1 is LGHNT and CDR2 FRNRAP. DNA of the CDR3: TGTGCTAGTGGTTTGGGATCCCGTTCGGGACTGAGTGGCTACACCTTC. It encodes CASGLGSRSGLSGYTF.

The chain links TRBV6-2 or TRBV6-3 to TRBJ1-6; no reliable D call. Germline V gene data show CDR1 as MNHEY and CDR2 as SVGEGT. CDR3 length equals 14 residues. V lost 2 bases and J 9 bases, leaving 11 bases between the germline ends. CDR3 coding DNA: TGTGCCAGCAGTTACGGGGAGTTAATTTCACCCCTCCACTTT. This translates into CASSYGELISPLHF.

V is TRBV30 and J is TRBJ1-6; no clear D. V lost 2 bases and J 1 base, leaving 12 bases between the germline ends. The CDR3 consists of 16 residues. Germline assignment: CDR1 GTSNPN and CDR2 SVGIG (reference sequence). Written as DNA, the CDR3 is TGTGCCTGGAGTATTTCGGGTTCGTCCTATAATTCACCCCTCCACTTT. The encoded protein is CAWSISGSSYNSPLHF.

The chain uses TRBV4-3 and TRBJ1-2, with 9 bases that match TRBD1. The germline CDR1 and CDR2 sequences are LGHNA and YSLEER. The J segment lost 2 bases and the V segment lost 1 base, leaving 5 bases of the junction unmatched. There are 16 residues in the CDR3. CDR3 coding DNA: TGCGCCAGCAGCCAAGGCCCGACAGGGGGGAACTATGGCTACACCTTC. Translation: CASSQGPTGGNYGYTF.

The chain employs TRBV29-1 and TRBJ2-1; a possible D gene is TRBD2 (7 bases). V lost 6 bases to trimming and J lost 5 bases, with 20 bases between them. Germline V gene data show CDR1 as SQVTM and CDR2 as ANQGSEA. There are 15 residues in the CDR3. CDR3 in amino acids: CSVHVPAGANNEQFF. The CDR3 nucleotides are TGCAGCGTCCACGTACCCGCGGGGGCCAACAATGAGCAGTTCTTC.

The chain carries TRBV7-9 and TRBJ1-4; D is possibly TRBD1 (5 bases). CDR3 length: 16 residues. Germline V gene data show CDR1 as SEHNR and CDR2 as FQNEAQ (reference sequence). Trimming cost V 5 bases and J 3 bases, with 16 bases left between them. The CDR3 coding sequence is TGTGCCAGCAGCCCTTTTTCAGGGAGGGCTAATGAAAAACTGTTTTTT. It codes for CASSPFSGRANEKLFF.

The chain couples TRBV28 to TRBJ1-1, with 7 bases that match TRBD1. This CDR3 spans 13 amino acids. The J segment lost 1 base and the V segment lost 6 bases, leaving 2 bases of the junction unmatched. Germline values: CDR1 MDHEN, CDR2 SYDVKM. CDR3 in amino acids: CASRSGGNTEAFF. The CDR3 DNA follows: TGTGCCAGCAGGTCAGGGGGGAACACTGAAGCTTTCTTT.

The chain joins TRBV5-6 to TRBJ1-2; tentatively, D is TRBD1 (5 bases). Germline-derived CDR1 and CDR2 are SGHDT and YYEEEE. Trimming left V 0 bases short and J 4 bases short, with 25 bases between. The CDR3 length is 19 residues. The CDR3 DNA reads TGTGCCAGCAGCTTGGGCCTTCCGGGGGACCCAGGAATCCCCTATGGCTACACCTTC. This translates into CASSLGLPGDPGIPYGYTF.

CDR3: CASSTSQGGQPQHF. CDR3 sequence (DNA): TGTGCCAGCTCTACCAGCCAAGGGGGTCAGCCCCAGCATTTT. The chain links TRBV7-6 to TRBJ1-5; weak D call: TRBD1 (6 bases). The CDR3 runs to 14 residues. Trimming took 8 bases from V and 6 from J, leaving 17 bases between them. Germline loops: CDR1 SGHVS, CDR2 FNYEAQ.

V usage is TRBV4-2 and J usage is TRBJ2-3, with a tentative D call TRBD2 (6 bases). V dropped 3 bases and J dropped 2 bases, with 15 bases sitting between them. Germline values: CDR1 LGHNA, CDR2 YNFKEQ. The length of the CDR3 is 16 residues. The CDR3 region is CASSQDFGGPTDTQYF. The CDR3 nucleotides read TGTGCCAGCAGCCAGGATTTTGGAGGGCCCACAGATACGCAGTATTTT.

The chain joins TRBV6-2 or TRBV6-3 to TRBJ2-1; D is perhaps TRBD2 (6 bases). CDR3 length equals 17 residues. V shed 5 bases and J shed 4 bases, with 21 bases lying between them. CDR1 and CDR2 (germline): MNHEY, SVGEGT. The CDR3: CASSAEGGAVLYNEQFF. DNA of the CDR3: TGTGCCAGCAGTGCCGAAGGCGGGGCAGTGTTATACAATGAGCAGTTCTTC.

This clone appeared a few times. This chain connects TRBV19 to TRBJ1-5; tentatively, D is TRBD1 (5 bases). Germline values: CDR1 LNHDA, CDR2 SQIVND (reference sequence). Trimming cost V 4 bases and J 6 bases, with 13 bases left between them. The CDR3 has 14 residues. The CDR3 region has the DNA TGTGCCAGTAGTACAGGGAAGAGTGGTCAGCCCCAGCATTTT. Residues: CASSTGKSGQPQHF.

V usage is TRBV6-5 and J usage is TRBJ1-1; D uncertain. The V end was cut by 0 bases, the J end by 1 base, with 6 bases between. The CDR3 spans 14 residues. The germline CDR1 and CDR2 sequences are MNHEY and SVGAGI. The CDR3 bases are TGTGCCAGCAGTTACTCGAGGTCGAACACTGAAGCTTTCTTT. Protein sequence: CASSYSRSNTEAFF.

The genes are TRBV27 and TRBJ2-5; a possible D gene is TRBD2 (5 bases). The germline gives CDR1 MNHEY, CDR2 SMNVEV (reference sequence). Deletions cut 3 bases from V and 5 bases from J, with 22 bases between. The CDR3 spans 17 residues. The CDR3 bases are TGTGCCAGCAGTTTCCGAGCACTATCTACTAGAGTGGAGACCCAGTACTTC. Translation: CASSFRALSTRVETQYF.

V is TRBV9 and J is TRBJ2-5, with 8 bases that match TRBD1. The CDR3 extends over 16 amino acids. The V gene's germline CDR1 is SGDLS and CDR2 YYNGEE. The trim removed 0 bases at V and 5 bases at J, leaving 9 bases unmatched. CDR3 sequence reads: CASSVAIQGAGETQYF. The CDR3 bases are TGTGCCAGCAGCGTAGCTATCCAGGGGGCAGGGGAGACCCAGTACTTC.

The chain has TRBV30 and TRBJ2-5, with 14 positions matching TRBD2. The trim removed 5 bases at V and 4 bases at J, leaving 6 bases unmatched. CDR1 GTSNPN and CDR2 SVGIG come from the germline V gene (reference sequence). This CDR3 contains 15 residues. CDR3 in DNA: TGTGCCTGGTCGCCCGGGACTAGCGGGGGAGAGACCCAGTACTTC. It is translated as CAWSPGTSGGETQYF.